This T cell receptor beta chain was observed in a study of radiotherapy plus CTLA-4 blockade in lung cancer. About the research overall: In about 20% of patients, objective responses were seen; roughly 30% had disease control. Overall study results and limits: Expansion in blood of tumor-derived TCR clones was seen after radiotherapy plus ipilimumab. Reports state that early shifts in blood T cell clones, with interferon-beta, best predicted response.

TCRdb's copy holds only in-frame clones and misses some; the assay was immunoSEQ multiplex PCR. This table has over 95,000 clones, around 79% appearing once. Turning to this clone: Antigen unknown.

The junction had 3 bases not matched to a gene; V was cut back by 1 base and J by 5 bases. Germline lookup yields CDR1 SEHNR and CDR2 FQNEAQ (reference sequence). CDR3 length: 15 amino acids. Sequencing was performed on peripheral blood, taken from a patient treated with radiotherapy plus ipilimumab. The source of this sequence is a human donor with non-small cell lung cancer who had a partial response to radiotherapy plus ipilimumab. Some clones in this sample may be carry-over from other donors' samples. This chain joins TRBV7-9 and TRBJ2-7, with TRBD1 identical over 12 bases. The CDR3 DNA reads as TGTGCCAGCAGCTTAGACGGGACAGGGGGCAACGAGCAGTACTTC. Protein sequence: CASSLDGTGGNEQYF.